This TCR beta chain was observed in a study of technical replicates of blood from a few donors. Germline V gene lookup returns CDR1 SEHNR and CDR2 FQNEAQ (reference sequence). Trimming removed 6 bases at V and 3 bases at J, with 15 bases between. The CDR3 has 14 residues. Assay: immunoSEQ multiplex PCR; the TCRdb copy retains only in-frame clones and omits some. The sample contains about 84,000 clones, 93% of which appear only once. The chain recombines TRBV7-9 with TRBJ2-7; D perhaps matches TRBD1 (5 bases). The receptor was isolated from a human donor in good health. Sequencing was carried out using T cells isolated from PBMCs. This CDR3 is CASRDRQGLYEQYF. The CDR3 DNA follows: TGTGCCAGCAGGGACCGGCAGGGCCTCTACGAGCAGTACTTC.